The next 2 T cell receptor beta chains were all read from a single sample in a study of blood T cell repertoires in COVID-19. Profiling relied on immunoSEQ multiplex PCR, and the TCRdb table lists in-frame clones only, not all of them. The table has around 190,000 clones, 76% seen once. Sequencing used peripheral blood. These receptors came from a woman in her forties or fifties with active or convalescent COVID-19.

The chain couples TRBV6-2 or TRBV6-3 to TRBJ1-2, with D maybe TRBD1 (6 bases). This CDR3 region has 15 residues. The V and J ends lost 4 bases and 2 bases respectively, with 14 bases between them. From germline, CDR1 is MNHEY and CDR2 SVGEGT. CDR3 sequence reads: CASSSTGTRNYGYTF. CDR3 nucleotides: TGTGCCAGCAGTTCAACAGGGACCAGAAACTATGGCTACACCTTC.

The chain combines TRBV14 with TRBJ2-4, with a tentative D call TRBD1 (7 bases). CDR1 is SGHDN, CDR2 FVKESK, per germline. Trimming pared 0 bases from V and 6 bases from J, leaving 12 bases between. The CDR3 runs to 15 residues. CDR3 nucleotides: TGTGCCAGCAGCCAAGATGGAGGGGGCGGAAACATTCAGTACTTC. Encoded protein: CASSQDGGGGNIQYF.